The 32 T cell receptor beta chains presented below share a single source sample, sequenced in a study of resident and recirculating memory T cells in vitiligo. Only in-frame clones appear in the TCRdb table, and some are missing; sequencing was by immunoSEQ multiplex PCR. The sample has 72,000 or so clones, 92% seen once. Sequencing input: blood. The receptors originated from a male donor with vitiligo.

The chain employs TRBV28 and TRBJ2-2, with a possible D match to TRBD1 (5 bases). The germline V gene encodes CDR1 MDHEN and CDR2 SYDVKM. With 8 bases removed from V and 6 bases from J, the gap between germline ends came to 19 bases. The CDR3 covers 15 residues. Written as DNA, the CDR3 is TGTGCCAGCGGTACGGGCAGGGAAGCCGCCGGGGAGCTGTTTTTT. Translating it yields CASGTGREAAGELFF.

The CDR3 DNA sequence: TGTGCCAGCCGGCCGGGGACAGGGTTGTACGAGCAGTACTTC. Translation: CASRPGTGLYEQYF. The chain joins TRBV6-5 to TRBJ2-7; 9 bases fit TRBD1. In germline, CDR1 is MNHEY, CDR2 SVGAGI. The J segment lost 4 bases and the V segment lost 8 bases, leaving 9 bases of the junction unmatched. The CDR3 runs 14 residues.

This chain joins TRBV11-1 and TRBJ2-7; 8 bases match TRBD1. CDR3 size: 14 residues. Trimming cost V 4 bases and J 3 bases; bases outside gene matches: 5. Germline V gene sequence: CDR1 SGHAT, CDR2 FQDESV (reference sequence). Here the CDR3 DNA reads TGTGCCAGCAGCTCGGGACAGGCTAACTACGAGCAGTACTTC. Protein: CASSSGQANYEQYF.

The gene calls are TRBV5-1 and TRBJ2-5; 9 nucleotides align to TRBD1. Looked up from germline, CDR1 is SGHRS and CDR2 is YFSETQ. Trimming removed 1 base from V and 4 bases from J; junction bases left unmatched: 14. The CDR3 length is 18 residues. CDR3 sequence: CASSLRANGQGRRETQYF. CDR3 DNA: TGCGCCAGCAGCTTGCGGGCCAATGGACAGGGGCGCAGAGAGACCCAGTACTTC.

The rearrangement joins TRBV27 to TRBJ2-7, with 7 nucleotides matching TRBD1. V lost 10 bases and J lost 1; bases outside the gene matches: 7. Germline V CDR1 and CDR2: MNHEY, SMNVEV (reference sequence). The CDR3 extends over 13 amino acids. CDR3 in amino acids: CATTGDESYEQYF. CDR3 DNA: TGTGCCACCACAGGGGACGAGTCCTACGAGCAGTACTTC.

This chain uses TRBV2 with TRBJ2-7; D is undetermined. Germline CDR1 reads SNHLY; CDR2 reads FYNNEI. Trimming shortened V by 7 bases and J by 2 bases, and 12 bases separated the two germline ends. CDR3 length: 13 residues. The CDR3: CASTPGDAYEQYF. The CDR3 bases are TGTGCCAGCACACCCGGTGATGCCTACGAGCAGTACTTC.

The chain has TRBV7-2 and TRBJ2-7; TRBD2 matches 8 bases. CDR1 and CDR2 from the germline V gene are SGHTA and FQGNSA. CDR3 length: 16 amino acids. The J segment lost 2 bases and the V segment lost 5 bases, leaving 11 bases of the junction unmatched. CDR3 residues: CASSRGRGGRTYEQYF. The CDR3 DNA reads TGTGCCAGCAGCAGAGGCCGGGGGGGTCGGACCTACGAGCAGTACTTC.

The J gene is TRBJ2-7, the V gene TRBV6-1, with TRBD1 identical over 9 bases. CDR3 length: 14 amino acids. Trimming cost V 6 bases and J 4 bases; bases outside gene matches: 7. Per germline, CDR1 MNHNS and CDR2 SASEGT. CDR3: CASRPGTGLYEQYF. CDR3 sequence (DNA): TGTGCCAGCAGACCCGGGACAGGGCTGTACGAGCAGTACTTC.

The chain is built from TRBV5-1 and TRBJ2-7; D gene unclear. Germline CDR1 and CDR2: SGHRS and YFSETQ. The CDR3 spans 11 residues. Trimming removed 4 bases at V and 4 bases at J, with 6 bases between. The CDR3 region is CASSRDYEQYF. The CDR3 DNA follows: TGCGCCAGCAGCCGCGATTACGAGCAGTACTTC.

The genes are TRBV19 and TRBJ1-2; TRBD1 agrees at 8 bases. Germline CDR1 is LNHDA and CDR2 is SQIVND (reference sequence). The junction had 7 bases not matched to a gene; V was cut back by 5 bases and J by 2 bases. This CDR3 is built from 15 residues. The CDR3 nucleotides read TGTGCCAGTAGTGGCCGACAGGGGTTGAACTATGGCTACACCTTC. Its translation is CASSGRQGLNYGYTF.

This sequence joins TRBV6-5 and TRBJ2-5; 8 bases match TRBD1. The CDR3 is made up of 15 amino acids. The junction had 7 bases not matched to a gene; V was cut back by 2 bases and J by 5 bases. Germline CDR1 reads MNHEY; CDR2 reads SVGAGI. CDR3 sequence: CASSYQGAPTETQYF. The CDR3 nucleotides read TGTGCCAGCAGTTACCAGGGGGCCCCTACGGAGACCCAGTACTTC.

J is TRBJ2-5 and V is TRBV5-4; 9 bases align to TRBD1. The V segment lost 5 bases and the J segment 4 bases; nucleotides outside the gene matches: 15. The CDR3 is 17 residues long. The germline V gene has CDR1 SGHNT and CDR2 YYREEE (reference sequence). The CDR3 here is CASSSQGAGRLGETQYF. DNA of the CDR3: TGTGCCAGCAGTTCACAGGGGGCGGGGAGGTTAGGAGAGACCCAGTACTTC.

The rearrangement joins TRBV27 to TRBJ2-6; 9 bases fit TRBD1. There are 18 residues in the CDR3. The V gene's germline CDR1 is MNHEY and CDR2 SMNVEV (reference sequence). Losses at the gene ends were 4 bases for V and 0 bases for J; bases not matched to a gene: 7. DNA for the CDR3: TGTGCCAGCAGTTGGCTTGGGACAGGGAACTCTGGGGCCAACGTCCTGACTTTC. It yields the protein CASSWLGTGNSGANVLTF.

This sequence joins TRBV4-1 and TRBJ1-3, with 7 bases identical to TRBD1. V lost 3 bases, J lost 3 bases, and 11 bases stayed unmatched. CDR3 length equals 17 residues. CDR1 and CDR2 (germline): MGHRA, YSYEKL. CDR3 amino acids: CASSHPNRGLGGNTIYF. CDR3 coding DNA: TGCGCCAGCAGCCATCCCAACAGGGGTTTAGGTGGAAACACCATATATTTT.

Written as DNA, the CDR3 is TGCGCCAGCAGCCCAGACACCACAGATACGCAGTATTTT. This encodes CASSPDTTDTQYF. This chain uses TRBV5-1 with TRBJ2-3; D uncertain. The CDR3 has 13 residues. Germline CDR1 SGHRS, CDR2 YFSETQ. V was clipped by 4 bases and J by 2 bases, with 8 bases between them.

The chain couples TRBV5-6 to TRBJ2-7; 8 nucleotides align to TRBD1. The junction had 7 bases not matched to a gene; V was cut back by 7 bases and J by 4 bases. The CDR3 consists of 13 residues. In germline, CDR1 is SGHDT, CDR2 YYEEEE. The CDR3 DNA follows: TGTGCCAGCTCACTTAGGGACAGGTACGAGCAGTACTTC. It yields the protein CASSLRDRYEQYF. Full variable domain (outside the CDR3, taken from reference TRBV5-6 and TRBJ2-7): DAGVTQSPTHLIKTRGQQVTLRCSPKSGHDTVSWYQQALGQGPQFIFQYYEEEERQRGNFPDRFSGHQFPNYSSELNVNALLLGDSALYLCASSLRDRYEQYFGPGTRLTVT.

The gene calls are TRBV7-2 and TRBJ2-7; D call uncertain. The CDR3 has 15 residues. Germline values: CDR1 SGHTA, CDR2 FQGNSA. The V and J ends lost 5 bases and 1 base respectively, with 15 bases between them. The DNA of the CDR3 is TGTGCCAGCAGCCCCAACTACATACTTTCCTACGAGCAGTACTTC. Protein product: CASSPNYILSYEQYF.

The V and J genes are TRBV25-1 and TRBJ2-1; 10 positions agree with TRBD2. Germline CDR1 is MGHDK and CDR2 is SYGVNS. Trimming at V came to 4 bases and at J to 10 bases, leaving 7 bases not matched to a gene. The CDR3 contains 14 residues. The CDR3 sequence is CASSGTSGLREQFF. CDR3 DNA sequence: TGTGCCAGCAGTGGGACTAGCGGTTTGCGGGAGCAGTTCTTC. Supplemented by reference TRBV25-1 and TRBJ2-1, the full variable domain reads EADIYQTPRYLVIGTGKKITLECSQTMGHDKMYWYQQDPGMELHLIHYSYGVNSTEKGDLSSESTVSRIRTEHFPLTLESARPSHTSQYLCASSGTSGLREQFFGPGTRLTVL.

The gene calls are TRBV28 and TRBJ2-5; D is ambiguous. Per germline, CDR1 MDHEN and CDR2 SYDVKM. This CDR3 region has 11 residues. V lost 3 bases, J lost 10 bases, and 9 bases lay in between. The CDR3 DNA reads TGTGCCAGCAGTTTGAGTAGACACCAGTACTTC. Translated, it gives CASSLSRHQYF.

The chain carries TRBV28 and TRBJ2-3, with 9 bases aligning to TRBD1. Germline assignment: CDR1 MDHEN and CDR2 SYDVKM. J gave up 4 bases and V 6 bases, and 8 bases lay outside the gene matches. This CDR3 is 15 amino acids long. Written as DNA, the CDR3 is TGTGCCAGCAGCATAGGACAGGGGTGGGCAGATACGCAGTATTTT. As protein: CASSIGQGWADTQYF.

The chain recombines TRBV7-9 with TRBJ2-5, with TRBD2 as a possible D gene (5 bases). Germline V gene data show CDR1 as SEHNR and CDR2 as FQNEAQ (reference sequence). The CDR3 runs to 14 residues. V was clipped by 3 bases and J by 0 bases, with 8 bases between them. CDR3 bases: TGTGCCAGCAGCTTTGACTACTACCAAGAGACCCAGTACTTC. This encodes CASSFDYYQETQYF.

The chain joins TRBV5-1 to TRBJ2-1, with TRBD2 matching over 14 bases. From germline, CDR1 is SGHRS and CDR2 YFSETQ. CDR3 length: 17 residues. V was pared by 4 bases and J by 0 bases, with 3 bases of the junction left unmatched. DNA for the CDR3: TGCGCCAGCAGCCTCGGGACTAGCGGGAGCTCCTACAATGAGCAGTTCTTC. It is translated as CASSLGTSGSSYNEQFF.

The chain has TRBV4-1 and TRBJ2-7, with D perhaps TRBD1 (6 bases). Trimming shortened V by 4 bases and J by 6 bases, and 22 bases separated the two germline ends. The CDR3 extends over 16 amino acids. Germline values: CDR1 MGHRA, CDR2 YSYEKL. CDR3 amino acids: CASSPNRDGTWVEQYF. CDR3 bases: TGCGCCAGCAGCCCAAACCGGGACGGGACATGGGTCGAGCAGTACTTC.

The V and J genes are TRBV27 and TRBJ2-7; no firm D call. Germline CDR1 and CDR2: MNHEY and SMNVEV (reference sequence). V lost 3 bases, J lost 0 bases, and 6 bases lay in between. The CDR3 totals 13 residues. The CDR3, as DNA: TGTGCCAGCAGTTTCACAGTCTCCTACGAGCAGTACTTC. This gives the protein CASSFTVSYEQYF.

The chain uses TRBV5-1 and TRBJ2-1, with TRBD2 matching 8 bases. Germline CDR1 reads SGHRS; CDR2 reads YFSETQ. Trimming at V came to 0 bases and at J to 5 bases, leaving 10 bases not matched to a gene. CDR3 length equals 17 residues. In DNA form, the CDR3 reads TGCGCCAGCAGCTTGGCCCGGAGCGGGAGTGTCCACAATGAGCAGTTCTTC. It codes for CASSLARSGSVHNEQFF. Based on the CDR3 plus reference TRBV5-1 and TRBJ2-1, the full variable domain is KAGVTQTPRYLIKTRGQQVTLSCSPISGHRSVSWYQQTPGQGLQFLFEYFSETQRNKGNFPGRFSGRQFSNSRSEMNVSTLELGDSALYLCASSLARSGSVHNEQFFGPGTRLTVL.

The V and J genes are TRBV4-3 and TRBJ2-1; 7 nucleotides agree with TRBD2. V dropped 4 bases and J dropped 8; count of bases not matched to a gene: 17. The CDR3 is made up of 17 amino acids. Per the germline V gene, CDR1 is LGHNA and CDR2 is YSLEER. In nucleotides, the CDR3 is TGCGCCAGCAGCCTGTCCAACCTCCGGGGAGGGTTCGATGAGCAGTTCTTC. Translating it yields CASSLSNLRGGFDEQFF.

The rearrangement uses TRBV27 and TRBJ2-1, with TRBD2 matching over 11 bases. This CDR3 is 15 amino acids long. The germline CDR1 and CDR2 sequences are MNHEY and SMNVEV (reference sequence). V lost 5 bases to trimming and J lost 3 bases; unmatched junction nucleotides: 3. Here the CDR3 DNA reads TGTGCCAGCAGTCCTAGCGGGAGGAACTACAATGAGCAGTTCTTC. Amino acids: CASSPSGRNYNEQFF.

The chain carries TRBV15 and TRBJ2-2; no reliable D call. The CDR3 runs 16 residues. Trimming removed 0 bases at V and 4 bases at J, with 12 bases between. CDR1 LNHNV and CDR2 YYDKDF come from the germline V gene (reference sequence). The chain's CDR3 is CATSRDPDMITGELFF. DNA of the CDR3: TGTGCCACCAGCAGAGACCCTGACATGATCACCGGGGAGCTGTTTTTT.

V and J are TRBV7-3 and TRBJ1-2, with TRBD1 matching 9 bases. CDR1 SGHTA and CDR2 FQGTGA come from the germline V gene. V lost 4 bases to trimming and J lost 5 bases; unmatched junction nucleotides: 8. The CDR3 length is 15 residues. CDR3 DNA: TGTGCCAGCAGCTCCTCCCCCGGGACAGGGTATGGCTACACCTTC. It specifies CASSSSPGTGYGYTF.

V and J are TRBV7-8 and TRBJ1-1; D is unclear. The CDR3 has 12 amino acids. Trimming removed 4 bases from V and 10 bases from J, with 13 bases in between. The germline gives CDR1 SGHVS, CDR2 FQNEAQ. CDR3 coding DNA: TGTGCCAGCAGCTCCCGGTCCCGCGTAGCTTTCTTT. Its protein product is CASSSRSRVAFF.

This chain links TRBV28 with TRBJ2-7; D is possibly TRBD1 (6 bases). Germline CDR1 reads MDHEN; CDR2 reads SYDVKM. The CDR3 length is 14 residues. Trimming removed 2 bases at V and 3 bases at J, with 11 bases between. The CDR3: CASSLGQGLYEQYF. DNA for the CDR3: TGTGCCAGCAGTTTAGGGCAGGGGCTCTACGAGCAGTACTTC.

The V call is TRBV2, the J call TRBJ1-2; D may be TRBD1 (5 bases). The ends were cut back, 7 bases at V and 1 base at J, with 16 bases in the middle. From germline, CDR1 is SNHLY and CDR2 FYNNEI. This CDR3 has 15 residues. Written as DNA, the CDR3 is TGTGCCAGCATCGACCCGACAGACCTTAACTATGGCTACACCTTC. Amino acids: CASIDPTDLNYGYTF.